These T cell receptor beta chains were read from a single sample in a study of blood T cells in healthy people across ages. A single record per CDR3 protein comes from TCRdb applying MiXCR to the 5' RACE reads. Among 760,000 or so distinct CDR3 sequences listed, around a quarter were seen once. These data also formed part of another study, on T cells of mothers and their children.

Specimen: blood. These receptors were collected from a boy between 5 and 17 years old in good health. Each CDR3 is given with its conserved first and last residue. The order of the fields is V gene, D gene, clone size, J gene, CDR3 DNA, CDR3 protein. D genes are given only for firm matches. Clone sizes are given selectively: once, few, many, or a class where the clone is expanded.

v_gene: TRBV29-1
d_gene: .
abundance: .
j_gene: TRBJ2-7
CDR3nt: TGCAGTCTAACTTTGACAGCTGCCTACGAGCAGTACTTC
CDR3aa: CSLTLTAAYEQYF

v_gene: TRBV27
d_gene: TRBD2
abundance: .
j_gene: TRBJ2-5
CDR3nt: TGTGCCAGCAGTGGTTTGCGGGGGGGCCATATCGAGACCCAGTACTTC
CDR3aa: CASSGLRGGHIETQYF

v_gene: TRBV20-1
d_gene: .
abundance: few
j_gene: TRBJ2-1
CDR3nt: TGCAGTGCTAGAGATCGTAGGGGCCTTCTCAATGAGCAGTTCTTC
CDR3aa: CSARDRRGLLNEQFF

v_gene: TRBV15
d_gene: .
abundance: .
j_gene: TRBJ2-5
CDR3nt: TGTGCCACCAGCAACAATGGGGAGGAAGGGGAGACCCAGTACTTC
CDR3aa: CATSNNGEEGETQYF

v_gene: TRBV7-2
d_gene: TRBD1
abundance: .
j_gene: TRBJ2-3
CDR3nt: TGTGCCAGCAGAGATAACAGGGGGCTTGCAGATACGCAGTATTTT
CDR3aa: CASRDNRGLADTQYF

v_gene: TRBV28
d_gene: .
abundance: few
j_gene: TRBJ2-7
CDR3nt: TGTGCCAGCAGTTTATCGGGGAGTCCCTACGAGCAGTACTTC
CDR3aa: CASSLSGSPYEQYF

v_gene: TRBV7-2
d_gene: .
abundance: many
j_gene: TRBJ2-1
CDR3nt: TGTGCCAGCAGTATAGGGAGCTCCTACAATGAGCAGTTCTTC
CDR3aa: CASSIGSSYNEQFF

v_gene: TRBV6-5
d_gene: .
abundance: few
j_gene: TRBJ1-1
CDR3nt: TGTGCCAGCAGTTCCGACTACTTGGGCACTGAAGCTTTCTTT
CDR3aa: CASSSDYLGTEAFF

v_gene: TRBV11-2
d_gene: .
abundance: .
j_gene: TRBJ1-3
CDR3nt: TGTGCCAGCAGCTTAGATCGACGCACAAACACCATATATTTT
CDR3aa: CASSLDRRTNTIYF

v_gene: TRBV3-1
d_gene: TRBD1
abundance: few
j_gene: TRBJ2-1
CDR3nt: TGTGCCAGCAGCCATCGGGACAGGTCGGGGAATGAGCAGTTCTTC
CDR3aa: CASSHRDRSGNEQFF

v_gene: TRBV28
d_gene: TRBD1
abundance: few
j_gene: TRBJ1-2
CDR3nt: TGTGCCAGCAGTTTATTTACAGGGGGCAACTATGGCTACACCTTC
CDR3aa: CASSLFTGGNYGYTF

v_gene: TRBV7-2
d_gene: .
abundance: .
j_gene: TRBJ2-2
CDR3nt: TGTGCCAGCAGCCCGACGAGCTCCCTTGGGACCGGGGAGCTGTTTTTT
CDR3aa: CASSPTSSLGTGELFF

v_gene: TRBV7-2
d_gene: .
abundance: few
j_gene: TRBJ2-1
CDR3nt: TGTGCCAGCAGCCTCATTCAAGGAAGCTCCTACAATGAGCAGTTCTTC
CDR3aa: CASSLIQGSSYNEQFF

v_gene: TRBV7-3
d_gene: .
abundance: .
j_gene: TRBJ1-1
CDR3nt: TGTGCCAGCAGCCGAAAGAGAAGCACTGAAGCTTTCTTT
CDR3aa: CASSRKRSTEAFF

v_gene: TRBV7-9
d_gene: .
abundance: .
j_gene: TRBJ2-1
CDR3nt: TGTGCCAGCAAGGACAGCAGCTCCTACAATGAGCAGTTCTTC
CDR3aa: CASKDSSSYNEQFF

v_gene: TRBV7-9
d_gene: TRBD1
abundance: .
j_gene: TRBJ2-1
CDR3nt: TGTGCCAGCAGCGATATCGCGGGCAGGGGGATCTACAATGAGCAGTTCTTC
CDR3aa: CASSDIAGRGIYNEQFF

v_gene: TRBV20-1
d_gene: TRBD1
abundance: few
j_gene: TRBJ1-2
CDR3nt: TGCAGTGCTGGACCGGTCAGGGGGAACTATGGCTACACCTTC
CDR3aa: CSAGPVRGNYGYTF

v_gene: TRBV7-2
d_gene: .
abundance: .
j_gene: TRBJ2-3
CDR3nt: TGTGCCAGCAGCGACGTGGAGGGAGATACGCAGTATTTT
CDR3aa: CASSDVEGDTQYF

v_gene: TRBV3-1
d_gene: .
abundance: few
j_gene: TRBJ2-7
CDR3nt: TGTGCCAGCAGCCTAGCGGCGGCATACGAGCAGTACTTC
CDR3aa: CASSLAAAYEQYF

v_gene: TRBV20-1
d_gene: TRBD2
abundance: few
j_gene: TRBJ2-3
CDR3nt: TGCAGTGCTAGAGCCCCCAGGGGACTAGCGGGTACAGATACGCAGTATTTT
CDR3aa: CSARAPRGLAGTDTQYF

v_gene: TRBV20-1
d_gene: .
abundance: .
j_gene: TRBJ2-6
CDR3nt: TGCAGTGCTACGAAACCAGGAGGGGCCAACGTCCTGACTTTC
CDR3aa: CSATKPGGANVLTF

v_gene: TRBV28
d_gene: .
abundance: .
j_gene: TRBJ2-5
CDR3nt: TGTGCCACCAAGGGACAAGAGACCCAGTACTTC
CDR3aa: CATKGQETQYF

v_gene: TRBV27
d_gene: TRBD1
abundance: .
j_gene: TRBJ2-7
CDR3nt: TGTGCCAGCAGTTTATCGTGGGGGACAGGGGGTCCCGCGGCCTACGAGCAGTACTTC
CDR3aa: CASSLSWGTGGPAAYEQYF

v_gene: TRBV7-2
d_gene: .
abundance: many
j_gene: TRBJ2-5
CDR3nt: TGTGCCAGCAGCTTAGTAATCCAAGAGACCCAGTACTTC
CDR3aa: CASSLVIQETQYF